The 13 T cell receptor beta chains given below trace back to one sample, sequenced in a study of shared clonotypes between healthy human individuals. Libraries were prepared by immunoSEQ multiplex PCR; TCRdb keeps only in-frame clonotypes and omits some of them. This table has under 750,000 clones, 72% appearing once. Material: memory CD4+ T cells sorted from blood. The subset was: CD45RA-negative fraction. The origin of the receptors is a woman in her twenties or thirties in good health.

V and J are TRBV9 and TRBJ2-5; maybe TRBD2 (6 bases). The CDR3 runs to 14 residues. The V gene lost 0 bases and the J gene lost 7 bases, with 13 bases spanning the gap. In germline, CDR1 is SGDLS, CDR2 YYNGEE. As DNA, the CDR3 is TGTGCCAGCAGCGTAGAAGGGGCCGGGGGGACCCAGTACTTC. As protein: CASSVEGAGGTQYF.

The chain links TRBV5-5 to TRBJ2-7; 7 positions match TRBD1. V lost 3 bases and J lost 2; bases outside the gene matches: 5. The CDR3 runs to 14 residues. The germline CDR1 and CDR2 sequences are SGHKS and YYEKEE (reference sequence). The DNA of the CDR3 is TGTGCCAGCAGCTACGTGACAGGGCCCTACGAGCAGTACTTC. This sequence encodes CASSYVTGPYEQYF.

The chain recombines TRBV19 with TRBJ1-5; D is uncertain. Germline lookup yields CDR1 LNHDA and CDR2 SQIVND (reference sequence). Trimming pared 2 bases from V and 7 bases from J, leaving 15 bases between. There are 15 residues in the CDR3. The CDR3 region is CASSILKGIGQPQHF. DNA for the CDR3: TGTGCCAGTAGTATATTGAAAGGGATCGGGCAGCCCCAGCATTTT.

The J gene is TRBJ2-5, the V gene TRBV19, with D possibly TRBD1 on 5 matching bases. The length of the CDR3 is 13 residues. V gave up 4 bases and J gave up 4 bases, with 10 bases separating them. CDR1 and CDR2 from the germline V gene are LNHDA and SQIVND (reference sequence). CDR3 sequence: CASSTGKRETQYF. The CDR3 bases are TGTGCCAGTAGTACAGGGAAGCGAGAGACCCAGTACTTC.

The CDR3 here is CASRSLDRDYGYTF. CDR3 coding DNA: TGTGCCAGCAGATCACTGGACAGGGACTATGGCTACACCTTC. The chain uses TRBV5-6 and TRBJ1-2; 8 bases fit TRBD1. The CDR3 is 14 residues long. With 5 bases clipped from V and 3 bases from J, the junction kept 6 bases outside the gene matches. Germline V CDR1 and CDR2: SGHDT, YYEEEE.

The chain carries TRBV7-9 and TRBJ2-5; D could derive from TRBD1 or TRBD2 (5 bases each). This CDR3 spans 14 amino acids. Per germline, CDR1 SEHNR and CDR2 FQNEAQ (reference sequence). Trimming removed 6 bases at V and 5 bases at J, with 16 bases between. The CDR3 coding sequence is TGTGCCAGCAGACATATGGGACCCATGGAGACCCAGTACTTC. Its translation: CASRHMGPMETQYF.

The chain combines TRBV14 with TRBJ1-3; D may be TRBD1 (5 bases). CDR1 SGHDN and CDR2 FVKESK come from the germline V gene. V was trimmed by 4 bases and J by 8 bases, leaving 12 bases between them. The CDR3 runs to 13 residues. CDR3 region: CASSRQMEDTIYF. As DNA, the CDR3 is TGTGCCAGCAGCCGACAGATGGAGGACACCATATATTTT.

The chain is built from TRBV19 and TRBJ1-1; possibly TRBD1 for D (5 bases). The CDR3 is 17 residues long. In germline, CDR1 is LNHDA, CDR2 SQIVND (reference sequence). Trimming pared 2 bases from V and 4 bases from J, leaving 20 bases between. The CDR3 DNA follows: TGTGCCAGTAGTATAAGTCTGTCTGGGGCCAGGGTCACTGAAGCTTTCTTT. This codes for CASSISLSGARVTEAFF.

The chain uses TRBV28 and TRBJ1-5; the match to TRBD1 covers 7 bases. The V segment lost 10 bases and the J segment 1 base; nucleotides outside the gene matches: 10. Germline V lookup: CDR1 MDHEN, CDR2 SYDVKM. CDR3 length equals 15 residues. The CDR3 DNA follows: TGTGCCATCAGAGAGCAGGGGGTAAGCAATCAGCCCCAGCATTTT. It specifies CAIREQGVSNQPQHF.

V and J are TRBV13 and TRBJ2-6; possibly TRBD1 for D (5 bases). Deletions cut 5 bases from V and 4 bases from J, with 15 bases between. Germline lookup yields CDR1 PRHDT and CDR2 FYEKMQ (reference sequence). This CDR3 region has 16 residues. Here the CDR3 reads CASSTIPGPGANVLTF. The CDR3 bases are TGTGCCAGCAGCACCATTCCAGGGCCCGGGGCCAACGTCCTGACTTTC.

This clone was seen a few times. The rearrangement joins TRBV7-3 to TRBJ1-1; D remains unclear. Germline CDR1 reads SGHTA; CDR2 reads FQGTGA. Trimming left V 5 bases short and J 1 base short, with 8 bases between. This CDR3 contains 13 residues. The CDR3 is CASSKDGNTEAFF. CDR3 nucleotides: TGTGCCAGCAGCAAGGACGGGAACACTGAAGCTTTCTTT. The complete variable domain, with remaining parts taken from reference TRBV7-3 and TRBJ1-1, reads GAGVSQTPSNKVTEKGKYVELRCDPISGHTALYWYRQSLGQGPEFLIYFQGTGAADDSGLPNDRFFAVRPEGSVSTLKIQRTERGDSAVYLCASSKDGNTEAFFGQGTRLTVV.

V usage is TRBV21-1 and J usage is TRBJ2-7; TRBD1 is the table's D call, not checked against the DNA. TRBV21-1 is marked as a pseudogene. The CDR3 length is 14 residues. The DNA for the CDR3 is TGTGCCAGCAGCAGGGCAGCACAAACCTACGAGCAGTACTTC. It yields the protein CASSRAAQTYEQYF.

V is TRBV6-1 and J is TRBJ1-4; the match to TRBD1 covers 7 bases. The CDR3 is 12 amino acids. Germline CDR1 reads MNHNS; CDR2 reads SASEGT. Losses at the gene ends were 6 bases for V and 7 bases for J; bases not matched to a gene: 2. The CDR3: CASREGAEKLFF. CDR3 DNA sequence: TGTGCCAGCAGGGAGGGGGCTGAAAAACTGTTTTTT.